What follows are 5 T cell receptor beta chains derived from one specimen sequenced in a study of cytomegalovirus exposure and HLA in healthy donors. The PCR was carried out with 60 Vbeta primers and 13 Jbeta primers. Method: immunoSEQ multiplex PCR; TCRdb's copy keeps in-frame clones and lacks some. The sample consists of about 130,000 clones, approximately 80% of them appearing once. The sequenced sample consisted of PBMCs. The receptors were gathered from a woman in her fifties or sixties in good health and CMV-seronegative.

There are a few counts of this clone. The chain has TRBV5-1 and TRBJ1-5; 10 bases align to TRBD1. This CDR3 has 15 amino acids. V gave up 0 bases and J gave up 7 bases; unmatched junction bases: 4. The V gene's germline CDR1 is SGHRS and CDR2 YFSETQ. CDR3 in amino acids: CASSLGQGAHQPQHF. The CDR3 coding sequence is TGCGCCAGCAGCTTGGGACAGGGGGCCCACCAGCCCCAGCATTTT.

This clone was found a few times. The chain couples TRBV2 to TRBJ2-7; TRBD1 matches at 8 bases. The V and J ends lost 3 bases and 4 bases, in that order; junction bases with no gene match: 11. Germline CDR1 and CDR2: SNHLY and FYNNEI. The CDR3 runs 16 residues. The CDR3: CASSDYWQGAGYEQYF. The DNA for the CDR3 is TGTGCCAGCAGTGATTATTGGCAGGGGGCAGGATACGAGCAGTACTTC.

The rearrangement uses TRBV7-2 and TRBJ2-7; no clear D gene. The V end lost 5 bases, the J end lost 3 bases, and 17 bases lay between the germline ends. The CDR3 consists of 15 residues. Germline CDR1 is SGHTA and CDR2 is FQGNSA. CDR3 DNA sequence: TGTGCCAGCAGCCTAGATGGGCTCCCAGGCTACGAGCAGTACTTC. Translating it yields CASSLDGLPGYEQYF.

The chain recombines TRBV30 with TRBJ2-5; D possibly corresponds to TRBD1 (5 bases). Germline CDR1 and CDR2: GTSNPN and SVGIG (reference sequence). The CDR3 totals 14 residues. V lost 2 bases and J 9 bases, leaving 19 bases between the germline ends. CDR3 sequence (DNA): TGTGCCTGGAGTAAGGACCCGATTCTAGGGGCCCAGTACTTC. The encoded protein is CAWSKDPILGAQYF.

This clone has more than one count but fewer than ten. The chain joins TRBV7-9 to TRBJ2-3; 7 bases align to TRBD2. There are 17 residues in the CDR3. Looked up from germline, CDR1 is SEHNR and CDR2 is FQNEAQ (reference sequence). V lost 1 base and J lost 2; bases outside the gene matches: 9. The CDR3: CASSLERWGGNTDTQYF. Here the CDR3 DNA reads TGTGCCAGCAGCTTAGAGCGATGGGGGGGAAACACAGATACGCAGTATTTT.